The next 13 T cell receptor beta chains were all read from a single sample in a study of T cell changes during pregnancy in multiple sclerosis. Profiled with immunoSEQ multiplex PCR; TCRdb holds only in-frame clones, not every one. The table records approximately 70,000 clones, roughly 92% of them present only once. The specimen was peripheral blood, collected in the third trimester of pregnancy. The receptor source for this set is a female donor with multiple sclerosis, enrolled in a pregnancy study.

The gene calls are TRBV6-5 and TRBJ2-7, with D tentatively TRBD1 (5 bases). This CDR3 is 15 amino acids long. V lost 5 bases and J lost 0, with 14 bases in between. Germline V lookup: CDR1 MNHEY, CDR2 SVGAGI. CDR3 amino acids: CASSRPPGFSYEQYF. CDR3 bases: TGTGCCAGCAGTCGTCCTCCAGGGTTCTCCTACGAGCAGTACTTC.

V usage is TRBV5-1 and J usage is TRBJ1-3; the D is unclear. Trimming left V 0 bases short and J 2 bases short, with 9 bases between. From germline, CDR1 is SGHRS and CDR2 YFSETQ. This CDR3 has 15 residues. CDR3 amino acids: CASSLEGGTGNTIYF. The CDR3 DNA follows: TGCGCCAGCAGCTTGGAGGGAGGAACTGGAAACACCATATATTTT.

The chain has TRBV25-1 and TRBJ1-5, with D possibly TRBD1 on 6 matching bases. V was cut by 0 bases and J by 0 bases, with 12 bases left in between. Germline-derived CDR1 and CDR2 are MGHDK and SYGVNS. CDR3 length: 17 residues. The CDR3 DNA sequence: TGTGCCAGCAGTGAATATGGGACACCCTATAGCAATCAGCCCCAGCATTTT. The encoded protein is CASSEYGTPYSNQPQHF.

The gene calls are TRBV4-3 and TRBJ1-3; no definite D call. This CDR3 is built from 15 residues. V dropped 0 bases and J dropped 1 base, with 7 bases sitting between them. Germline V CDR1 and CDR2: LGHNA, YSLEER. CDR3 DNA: TGCGCCAGCAGCCAAGAACTTACGTCTGGAAACACCATATATTTT. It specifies CASSQELTSGNTIYF.

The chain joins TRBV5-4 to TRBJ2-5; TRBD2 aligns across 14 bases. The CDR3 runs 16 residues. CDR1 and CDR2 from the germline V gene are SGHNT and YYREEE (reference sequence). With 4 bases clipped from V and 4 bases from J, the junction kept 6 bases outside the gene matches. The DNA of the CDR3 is TGTGCCAGCAGCCCGACTAGCGGGAGGGTAGGAGAGACCCAGTACTTC. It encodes CASSPTSGRVGETQYF. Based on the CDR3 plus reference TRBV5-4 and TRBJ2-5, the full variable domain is ETGVTQSPTHLIKTRGQQVTLRCSSQSGHNTVSWYQQALGQGPQFIFQYYREEENGRGNFPPRFSGLQFPNYSSELNVNALELDDSALYLCASSPTSGRVGETQYFGPGTRLLVL.

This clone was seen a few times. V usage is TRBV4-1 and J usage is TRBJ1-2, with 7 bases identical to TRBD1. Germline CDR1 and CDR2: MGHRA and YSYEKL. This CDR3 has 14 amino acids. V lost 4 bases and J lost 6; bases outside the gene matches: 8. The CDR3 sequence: CASSRQYRGDGYTF. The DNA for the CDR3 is TGCGCCAGCAGCCGCCAGTACAGGGGTGATGGCTACACCTTC.

DNA of the CDR3: TGTGCCAGCAGCTACGCTAGCGGGTTTGATGAGCAGTTCTTC. Its protein product is CASSYASGFDEQFF. J is TRBJ2-1 and V is TRBV7-9, with 8 bases fitting TRBD2. V shed 4 bases and J 8 bases; nucleotides not matched to a gene: 7. The CDR3 totals 14 residues. Germline-derived CDR1 and CDR2 are SEHNR and FQNEAQ (reference sequence).

This CDR3 is CAERGYTEAFF. The CDR3 nucleotides read TGTGCCGAACGGGGATACACTGAAGCTTTCTTT. This rearrangement joins TRBV7-6 to TRBJ1-1; D unclear. The CDR3 covers 11 residues. The V and J ends lost 11 bases and 3 bases respectively, with 10 bases between them. The germline CDR1 and CDR2 sequences are SGHVS and FNYEAQ.

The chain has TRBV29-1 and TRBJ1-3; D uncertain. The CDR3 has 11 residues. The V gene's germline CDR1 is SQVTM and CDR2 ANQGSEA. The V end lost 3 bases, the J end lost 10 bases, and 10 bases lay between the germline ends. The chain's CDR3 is CSVESYRTIYF. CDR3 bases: TGCAGCGTTGAGAGTTACCGGACCATATATTTT.

Here the CDR3 reads CASSNIQGNTEAFF. CDR3 in DNA: TGTGCCAGCAGTAACATCCAGGGGAACACTGAAGCTTTCTTT. The chain is built from TRBV2 and TRBJ1-1; TRBD1 might be the D (5 bases). Germline assignment: CDR1 SNHLY and CDR2 FYNNEI. V was cut by 5 bases and J by 1 base, with 11 bases left in between. The CDR3 runs to 14 residues.

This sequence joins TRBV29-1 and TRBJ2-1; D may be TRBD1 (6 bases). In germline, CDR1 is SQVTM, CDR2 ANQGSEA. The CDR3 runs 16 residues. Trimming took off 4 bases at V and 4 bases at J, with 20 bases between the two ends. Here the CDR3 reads CSVVKQPGQQYNEQFF. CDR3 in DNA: TGCAGCGTTGTGAAACAACCCGGACAGCAGTACAATGAGCAGTTCTTC.

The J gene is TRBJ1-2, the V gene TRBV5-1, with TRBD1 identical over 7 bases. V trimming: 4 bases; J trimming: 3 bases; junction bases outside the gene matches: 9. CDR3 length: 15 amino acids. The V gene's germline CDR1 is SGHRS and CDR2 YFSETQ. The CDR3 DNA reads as TGCGCCAGCAGCCTTGGGACAGTAACCCACTATGGCTACACCTTC. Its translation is CASSLGTVTHYGYTF.

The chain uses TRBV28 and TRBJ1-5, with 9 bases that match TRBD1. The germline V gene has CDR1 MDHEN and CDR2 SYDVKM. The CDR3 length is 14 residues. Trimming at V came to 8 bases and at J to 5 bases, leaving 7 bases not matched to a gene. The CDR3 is CASGTGGMDQPQHF. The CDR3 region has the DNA TGTGCCAGCGGAACAGGGGGCATGGATCAGCCCCAGCATTTT.